The T cell receptor (beta chain) under discussion was sequenced for a study of cytotoxic CD8 clonotypes in ibrutinib-treated CLL. Study details: Partial responders around 24, complete 2; around twelve progressed and 14 stayed in remission by median approximately 5.5 years. Mean yields were around 260,000 productive templates and under 100,000 productive rearrangements per sample.

About this clone itself: Its target is unknown.

The CDR3 is 13 amino acids. CDR1 and CDR2 (germline): SNHLY, FYNNEI. Between the trimmed V and J ends, which lost 7 bases and 3 bases, there was a span of 12 bases. Sequenced by immunoSEQ multiplex PCR; TCRdb stores in-frame clones only, minus some. The sample has thousands of clones, 75% to 85% seen once; the top ten hold over 25%. Study conclusions and caveats: Elevated clonality accompanied ibrutinib response, with a return toward baseline values at progression. For progressing versus sustained-remission patients, sampling times were not the same.

This sequence originates from a human donor with chronic lymphocytic leukemia. J is TRBJ1-1 and V is TRBV2; D is unresolved. The input for sequencing was PBMCs, taken before ibrutinib treatment. CDR3 sequence reads: CASTQDPYTEAFF. The CDR3 nucleotides read TGTGCCAGCACCCAGGACCCATACACTGAAGCTTTCTTT.